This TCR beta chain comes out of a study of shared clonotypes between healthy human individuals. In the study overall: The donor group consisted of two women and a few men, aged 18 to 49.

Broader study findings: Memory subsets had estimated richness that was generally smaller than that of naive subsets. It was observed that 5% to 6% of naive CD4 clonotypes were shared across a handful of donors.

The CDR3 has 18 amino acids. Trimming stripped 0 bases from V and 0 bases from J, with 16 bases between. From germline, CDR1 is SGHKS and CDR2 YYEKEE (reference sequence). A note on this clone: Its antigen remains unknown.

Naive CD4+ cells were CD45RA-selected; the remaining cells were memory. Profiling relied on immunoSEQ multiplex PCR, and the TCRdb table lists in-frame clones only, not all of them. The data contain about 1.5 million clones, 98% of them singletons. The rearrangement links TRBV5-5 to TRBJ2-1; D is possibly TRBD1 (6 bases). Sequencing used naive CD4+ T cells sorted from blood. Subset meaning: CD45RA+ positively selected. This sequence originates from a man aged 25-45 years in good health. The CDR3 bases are TGTGCCAGCAGCTTGGGACTACAGGGTTCCCGCTCCTACAATGAGCAGTTCTTC. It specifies CASSLGLQGSRSYNEQFF. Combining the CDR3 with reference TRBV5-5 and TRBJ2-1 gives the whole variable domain DAGVTQSPTHLIKTRGQQVTLRCSPISGHKSVSWYQQVLGQGPQFIFQYYEKEERGRGNFPDRFSARQFPNYSSELNVNALLLGDSALYLCASSLGLQGSRSYNEQFFGPGTRLTVL.